The 16 T cell receptor beta chains reported below all come from one sample, sequenced in a study of cytomegalovirus exposure and HLA in healthy donors. Method: immunoSEQ multiplex PCR; TCRdb's copy keeps in-frame clones and lacks some. The table shows roughly 65,000 clones, with 94% occurring only once. Sequenced: PBMCs. All receptors derive from a man between 18 and 29 years old in good health and CMV-seropositive.

The rearrangement uses TRBV29-1 and TRBJ2-7; 10 nucleotides line up with TRBD2. V was clipped by 7 bases and J by 2 bases; unmatched bases: 14. CDR1 is SQVTM, CDR2 ANQGSEA, per germline. The CDR3 is 16 residues long. The CDR3 bases are TGCAGCGCCCGGGGAGCTAGCGGGAGCTGGGCCTACGAGCAGTACTTC. Protein sequence: CSARGASGSWAYEQYF.

V and J are TRBV5-8 and TRBJ2-3; perhaps TRBD1 as D (5 bases). The germline V gene encodes CDR1 SGHTS and CDR2 YDEGEE. V lost 5 bases, J lost 1 base, and 8 bases lay in between. The CDR3 length is 13 residues. The CDR3 DNA sequence: TGTGCCAGCAGAGAGACAGGCACAGATACGCAGTATTTT. It encodes CASRETGTDTQYF.

The chain couples TRBV11-2 to TRBJ1-4, with D perhaps TRBD1 (6 bases). Germline lookup yields CDR1 SGHAT and CDR2 FQNNGV. V was cut by 5 bases and J by 0 bases, with 13 bases left in between. This CDR3 has 16 amino acids. CDR3 residues: CASSVQGEATNEKLFF. CDR3 in DNA: TGTGCCAGCAGCGTACAGGGAGAAGCAACTAATGAAAAACTGTTTTTT.

V is TRBV7-2 and J is TRBJ1-4, with TRBD1 identical over 7 bases. J lost 3 bases, V lost 0 bases, and 4 bases had no gene match. The germline gives CDR1 SGHTA, CDR2 FQGNSA. The CDR3 is made up of 16 amino acids. CDR3 in amino acids: CASSLAPGQSNEKLFF. The CDR3 nucleotides read TGTGCCAGCAGCTTAGCCCCGGGACAGTCTAATGAAAAACTGTTTTTT.

The V and J genes are TRBV18 and TRBJ2-6; D possibly corresponds to TRBD2 (5 bases). This CDR3 has 18 amino acids. The V and J ends lost 2 bases and 0 bases respectively, with 14 bases between them. The germline V gene encodes CDR1 KGHSH and CDR2 LQKENI. The CDR3 DNA sequence: TGTGCCAGCTCACCATCAGGAGGTTACAGCTCTGGGGCCAACGTCCTGACTTTC. Its protein is CASSPSGGYSSGANVLTF.

This CDR3 reads CATLHSGGGTEAFF. In DNA, the CDR3 is TGTGCTACCTTACACTCGGGGGGCGGCACTGAAGCTTTCTTT. The chain recombines TRBV12-5 with TRBJ1-1; TRBD1 might be the D (6 bases). The CDR3 length is 14 residues. V dropped 10 bases and J dropped 4 bases, with 19 bases sitting between them. Germline V CDR1 and CDR2: LGHNT, FRNRAP. Together with reference TRBV12-5 and TRBJ1-1, the CDR3 gives the full variable domain: DARVTQTPRHKVTEMGQEVTMRCQPILGHNTVFWYRQTMMQGLELLAYFRNRAPLDDSGMPKDRFSAEMPDATLATLKIQPSEPRDSAVYFCATLHSGGGTEAFFGQGTRLTVV.

The V call is TRBV7-2, the J call TRBJ2-1; 15 bases agree with TRBD2. Germline CDR1 SGHTA, CDR2 FQGNSA. J gave up 7 bases and V 5 bases, and 9 bases lay outside the gene matches. This CDR3 comprises 17 residues. CDR3 bases: TGTGCCAGCAGCCTAATTCCGGGACTAGCGGGAGGAAATGAGCAGTTCTTC. Translated: CASSLIPGLAGGNEQFF.

CDR3 residues: CAIQGTDTQYF. CDR3 nucleotide sequence: TGTGCCATCCAGGGAACAGATACGCAGTATTTT. The rearrangement links TRBV10-3 to TRBJ2-3, with D tentatively TRBD1 (5 bases). CDR3 length: 11 residues. The germline V gene has CDR1 ENHRY and CDR2 SYGVKD. The V end lost 8 bases, the J end lost 3 bases, and 6 bases lay between the germline ends.

This chain links TRBV7-9 with TRBJ2-5, with 9 positions matching TRBD1. V shed 6 bases, J shed 0 bases, and the junction held 8 bases outside the gene matches. CDR1 is SEHNR, CDR2 FQNEAQ, per germline (reference sequence). This CDR3 has 16 amino acids. This chain's CDR3 is CASSSGTGTYQETQYF. The CDR3, as DNA: TGTGCCAGCAGTTCCGGGACAGGGACGTACCAAGAGACCCAGTACTTC.

The chain employs TRBV27 and TRBJ2-7; D gene unclear. V was clipped by 4 bases and J by 1 base, with 8 bases between them. The CDR3 runs 13 residues. Germline V CDR1 and CDR2: MNHEY, SMNVEV (reference sequence). The CDR3 spells CASSSSVSYEQYF. CDR3 in DNA: TGTGCCAGCAGTTCGTCTGTTTCCTACGAGCAGTACTTC.

The J gene is TRBJ2-2, the V gene TRBV5-1, with 12 bases identical to TRBD2. Germline CDR1 is SGHRS and CDR2 is YFSETQ. The CDR3 loop spans 16 amino acids. V dropped 2 bases and J dropped 6; count of bases not matched to a gene: 5. The CDR3 reads CASSFKTSGSPGELFF. The CDR3, as DNA: TGCGCCAGCAGCTTTAAGACTAGCGGGAGCCCCGGGGAGCTGTTTTTT.

This chain connects TRBV23-1 to TRBJ1-2; possibly TRBD1 for D (5 bases). TRBV23-1 is designated an ORF whose function remains uncertain. Trimming removed 4 bases from V and 6 bases from J, with 18 bases in between. CDR3 length: 15 amino acids. In DNA, the CDR3 is TGCGCCAGCAGTCGAGAAGGGCAGGGTCATGATGGCTACACCTTC. Translating gives CASSREGQGHDGYTF.

In DNA form, the CDR3 reads TGTGCCAGCAGCTTTGGAGCGGGTCAGCCCCAGCATTTT. As protein: CASSFGAGQPQHF. The chain links TRBV7-6 to TRBJ1-5, with unresolved D. Deletions cut 3 bases from V and 6 bases from J, with 9 bases between. The length of the CDR3 is 13 residues. Per germline, CDR1 SGHVS and CDR2 FNYEAQ.

A single count supports this clone. The chain couples TRBV7-9 to TRBJ2-3, with TRBD1 identical over 7 bases. CDR1 and CDR2 from the germline V gene are SEHNR and FQNEAQ (reference sequence). CDR3 length: 14 amino acids. V was clipped by 4 bases and J by 2 bases; unmatched bases: 3. The CDR3 sequence: CASSSGTATDTQYF. DNA of the CDR3: TGTGCCAGCAGCTCCGGGACAGCCACAGATACGCAGTATTTT. Combining the CDR3 with reference TRBV7-9 and TRBJ2-3 gives the whole variable domain DTGVSQNPRHKITKRGQNVTFRCDPISEHNRLYWYRQTLGQGPEFLTYFQNEAQLEKSRLLSDRFSAERPKGSFSTLEIQRTEQGDSAMYLCASSSGTATDTQYFGPGTRLTVL.

V usage is TRBV5-1 and J usage is TRBJ2-6; no reliable D call. Germline V CDR1 and CDR2: SGHRS, YFSETQ. The CDR3 contains 17 residues. V lost 7 bases to trimming and J lost 5 bases, with 22 bases between them. CDR3 region: CASHSRGSQSRANVLTF. For the CDR3, the DNA is TGCGCCAGCCACTCCAGAGGTTCACAAAGTCGGGCCAACGTCCTGACTTTC. The whole variable domain, remainder taken from reference TRBV5-1 and TRBJ2-6, is KAGVTQTPRYLIKTRGQQVTLSCSPISGHRSVSWYQQTPGQGLQFLFEYFSETQRNKGNFPGRFSGRQFSNSRSEMNVSTLELGDSALYLCASHSRGSQSRANVLTFGAGSRLTVL.

The chain combines TRBV29-1 with TRBJ2-5; 12 bases align to TRBD2. The CDR3 runs 15 residues. The V gene's germline CDR1 is SQVTM and CDR2 ANQGSEA. Trimming took 4 bases from V and 2 from J; bases not matched to a gene: 5. CDR3 bases: TGCAGCGTTGTACTAGCGGGGGGATCTCAAGAGACCCAGTACTTC. Translated, it gives CSVVLAGGSQETQYF. Looking up the rest from reference TRBV29-1 and TRBJ2-5 gives the full variable domain: SAVISQKPSRDICQRGTSLTIQCQVDSQVTMMFWYRQQPGQSLTLIATANQGSEATYESGFVIDKFPISRPNLTFSTLTVSNMSPEDSSIYLCSVVLAGGSQETQYFGPGTRLLVL.